The 22 T cell receptor beta chains below were found in one sample sequenced in a study of blood T cell repertoires in COVID-19. Assay used: immunoSEQ multiplex PCR; TCRdb lists only in-frame clones, some missing. The sample carries about 270,000 clones, more than 85% recorded once. Material for sequencing was PBMCs or T cells enriched from blood (not recorded which). Source of these receptors: a man aged 40-49 years who had been exposed to COVID-19.

The chain has TRBV4-2 and TRBJ1-3, with 10 bases identical to TRBD1. The CDR3 length is 17 residues. Germline values: CDR1 LGHNA, CDR2 YNFKEQ. Trimming took 0 bases from V and 4 from J; bases not matched to a gene: 6. CDR3 nucleotide sequence: TGTGCCAGCAGCCAAGACCTGACAGGGGGCTTGGGAAACACCATATATTTT. Its translation: CASSQDLTGGLGNTIYF.

This clone appeared a single time. The chain employs TRBV29-1 and TRBJ1-1; D unresolved. The V gene's germline CDR1 is SQVTM and CDR2 ANQGSEA. CDR3 length: 16 amino acids. Deletions cut 0 bases from V and 1 base from J, with 15 bases between. The CDR3 sequence: CSVEERQWSPNTEAFF. The CDR3 DNA follows: TGCAGCGTTGAAGAAAGGCAGTGGAGTCCGAACACTGAAGCTTTCTTT.

The V call is TRBV29-1, the J call TRBJ2-1, with D possibly TRBD1 on 6 matching bases. This CDR3 contains 12 residues. V was cut by 7 bases and J by 3 bases, with 10 bases left in between. From germline, CDR1 is SQVTM and CDR2 ANQGSEA. CDR3: CSGRTDYNEQFF. CDR3 in DNA: TGCAGCGGCAGGACAGACTACAATGAGCAGTTCTTC.

The gene calls are TRBV4-1 and TRBJ2-3, with 10 positions matching TRBD2. Germline-derived CDR1 and CDR2 are MGHRA and YSYEKL. CDR3 length equals 17 residues. Losses at the gene ends were 2 bases for V and 2 bases for J; bases not matched to a gene: 7. CDR3 amino acids: CASSQSGLASLTDTQYF. The CDR3 DNA reads as TGCGCCAGCAGCCAATCGGGACTAGCGTCGCTCACAGATACGCAGTATTTT.

This clone was seen only once. V is TRBV11-2 and J is TRBJ1-3; TRBD1 is a possible D gene (5 bases). V gave up 4 bases and J gave up 8 bases, with 18 bases separating them. Germline V gene sequence: CDR1 SGHAT, CDR2 FQNNGV. The CDR3 has 15 residues. In DNA, the CDR3 is TGTGCCAGCAGCTACGGGGGATCGAGTGCCGACACCATATATTTT. Protein product: CASSYGGSSADTIYF.

The V call is TRBV24-1, the J call TRBJ2-2; D gene ambiguous. Germline CDR1 and CDR2: KGHDR and SFDVKD. This CDR3 has 14 residues. Deletions cut 6 bases from V and 2 bases from J, with 9 bases between. The CDR3 DNA reads TGTGCCACCAGTCGCGCCGTAAACACCGGGGAGCTGTTTTTT. The encoded protein is CATSRAVNTGELFF.

This rearrangement joins TRBV4-3 to TRBJ1-4; D uncertain. There are 13 residues in the CDR3. Deletions cut 4 bases from V and 4 bases from J, with 7 bases between. Looked up from germline, CDR1 is LGHNA and CDR2 is YSLEER. The CDR3 sequence: CASSRLVNEKLFF. Here the CDR3 DNA reads TGCGCCAGCAGCCGGCTGGTTAATGAAAAACTGTTTTTT.

This chain links TRBV27 with TRBJ2-7, with 11 nucleotides matching TRBD1. CDR1 and CDR2 from the germline V gene are MNHEY and SMNVEV (reference sequence). The CDR3 spans 15 residues. Trimming at V came to 4 bases and at J to 4 bases, leaving 6 bases not matched to a gene. CDR3 DNA sequence: TGTGCCAGCAGTTCCACCGGGACAGGGGGGTACGAGCAGTACTTC. Amino acids: CASSSTGTGGYEQYF.

The chain links TRBV4-1 to TRBJ2-1; 11 bases align to TRBD1. Trimming removed 0 bases from V and 8 bases from J; junction bases left unmatched: 6. The germline CDR1 and CDR2 sequences are MGHRA and YSYEKL. CDR3 length: 16 residues. In nucleotides, the CDR3 is TGCGCCAGCAGCCAAGATTGGGGGACAGGGGGTTATGAGCAGTTCTTC. It yields the protein CASSQDWGTGGYEQFF.

The genes are TRBV19 and TRBJ1-5, with unresolved D. V gave up 4 bases and J gave up 7 bases, with 8 bases separating them. The CDR3 spans 12 residues. CDR1 is LNHDA and CDR2 is SQIVND in the germline V gene (reference sequence). The CDR3 region has the DNA TGTGCCAGTAGTACTGCCGGGCAGCCCCAGCATTTT. Encoded protein: CASSTAGQPQHF.

The chain carries TRBV6-1 and TRBJ2-1, with 9 bases identical to TRBD2. The V and J ends lost 2 bases and 0 bases, in that order; junction bases with no gene match: 2. The CDR3 is made up of 16 amino acids. Germline V gives CDR1 MNHNS, CDR2 SASEGT. The CDR3 DNA reads TGTGCCAGCAGTGAACATAGCGGGAGCTCCTACAATGAGCAGTTCTTC. It encodes CASSEHSGSSYNEQFF.

This rearrangement joins TRBV4-1 to TRBJ2-7, with 8 bases identical to TRBD1. The CDR3 length is 14 residues. The trim removed 4 bases at V and 6 bases at J, leaving 8 bases unmatched. The germline V gene encodes CDR1 MGHRA and CDR2 YSYEKL. The CDR3 DNA reads as TGCGCCAGCAGCCCCGGACAGGGAAGAGGCGAGCAGTACTTC. Protein sequence: CASSPGQGRGEQYF.

The rearrangement joins TRBV5-6 to TRBJ1-2, with 9 bases matching TRBD1. The CDR3 runs 13 residues. Germline loops: CDR1 SGHDT, CDR2 YYEEEE. After removal of 4 bases from V and 8 bases from J, the junction contained 6 bases not matched to a gene. CDR3 residues: CASSATQGAGYTF. DNA for the CDR3: TGTGCCAGCAGCGCAACACAGGGGGCGGGCTACACCTTC.

The chain joins TRBV19 to TRBJ1-2; TRBD1 might be the D (6 bases). Trimming removed 9 bases at V and 1 base at J, with 9 bases between. The CDR3 runs 12 residues. Germline V gene data show CDR1 as LNHDA and CDR2 as SQIVND (reference sequence). The DNA of the CDR3 is TGTGCCAGCGGACAGAATAACTATGGCTACACCTTC. Translation gives CASGQNNYGYTF.

The rearrangement links TRBV7-2 to TRBJ1-3; 9 positions agree with TRBD1. Germline CDR1 is SGHTA and CDR2 is FQGNSA. J lost 8 bases, V lost 5 bases, and 7 bases had no gene match. The CDR3 spans 14 residues. The CDR3 sequence: CASSHRQGVDTIYF. The CDR3 DNA sequence: TGTGCCAGCAGCCACAGACAGGGGGTAGACACCATATATTTT.

This chain connects TRBV7-9 to TRBJ2-3; D ambiguous. The CDR3 covers 13 residues. CDR1 and CDR2 from the germline V gene are SEHNR and FQNEAQ (reference sequence). V lost 0 bases and J 6 bases, leaving 7 bases between the germline ends. The CDR3 sequence is CASSLALQDTQYF. CDR3 DNA sequence: TGTGCCAGCAGCTTAGCGCTGCAGGATACGCAGTATTTT.

The V call is TRBV5-1, the J call TRBJ2-7; 8 bases fit TRBD1. The CDR3 spans 14 residues. With V trimmed by 0 bases and J by 6 bases, 5 bases remained unmatched. The germline V gene encodes CDR1 SGHRS and CDR2 YFSETQ. This chain's CDR3 is CASSLAQGASEQYF. The CDR3 nucleotides are TGCGCCAGCAGCTTGGCTCAGGGGGCGAGCGAGCAGTACTTC.

CDR3 in amino acids: CASNPISGESYGYTF. The CDR3 DNA is TGTGCCAGTAACCCTATTTCAGGGGAGTCGTATGGCTACACCTTC. The V call is TRBV19, the J call TRBJ1-2; TRBD1 is a possible D gene (6 bases). Germline CDR1 reads LNHDA; CDR2 reads SQIVND (reference sequence). This CDR3 comprises 15 residues. V dropped 7 bases and J dropped 5 bases, with 20 bases sitting between them.

In this sample, this clone turned up once. The gene calls are TRBV3-1 (or the pseudogene TRBV3-2) and TRBJ2-1; D might be TRBD2 (6 bases). The length of the CDR3 is 16 residues. The germline V gene has CDR1 LGHDT and CDR2 YNNKEL (reference sequence). With 6 bases removed from V and 6 bases from J, the gap between germline ends came to 21 bases. The CDR3 region is CASSPTWRVLGNEQFF. CDR3 sequence (DNA): TGTGCCAGCAGTCCCACTTGGAGGGTATTGGGCAATGAGCAGTTCTTC.

The genes are TRBV4-1 and TRBJ2-1; 7 bases are shared with TRBD2. The CDR3 has 11 amino acids. The germline V gene encodes CDR1 MGHRA and CDR2 YSYEKL. V lost 4 bases and J lost 9; bases outside the gene matches: 0. CDR3 loop: CASSPGGEQFF. CDR3 nucleotides: TGCGCCAGCAGCCCGGGGGGTGAGCAGTTCTTC.

The chain carries TRBV6-5 and TRBJ2-1; D might be TRBD1 (5 bases). CDR3 length: 15 residues. V lost 5 bases to trimming and J lost 0 bases, with 11 bases between them. Germline CDR1 is MNHEY and CDR2 is SVGAGI. The CDR3 reads CASSPGQVSYNEQFF. DNA for the CDR3: TGTGCCAGCAGTCCCGGACAAGTCTCCTACAATGAGCAGTTCTTC.

The V and J genes are TRBV9 and TRBJ2-7; TRBD1 matches 10 bases. CDR1 is SGDLS, CDR2 YYNGEE, per germline. V lost 4 bases, J lost 7 bases, and 8 bases stayed unmatched. The CDR3 has 14 residues. The CDR3 DNA follows: TGTGCCAGCAGCCCGGGACAGGGGAGTTTAGAGCAGTACTTC. It is translated as CASSPGQGSLEQYF.